This T cell receptor (beta chain) stems from a study of cytomegalovirus exposure and HLA in healthy donors (dated 2017 in TCRdb). With respect to the entire study: According to an earlier analysis of a few hundred of the donors, some 180 million T cells yielded 100 million or so unique TCR beta sequences and 250 to 350 Gb of sequence data. Roughly 300 gigabases of sequencing data and approximately 84 million unique TCR sequences were included in an early release covering 550 to 650 HLA-typed donors. The genetic ancestry cluster associated with self-reported Caucasian donors included roughly 84% of the approximately 400 genotyped donors. The study was designed to test whether signatures of past pathogen exposure could be identified by cataloging public T cell receptors. The study used immunosequencing to profile the T cell repertoires of under 700 subjects and linked those repertoires to cytomegalovirus serostatus. A separate validation cohort of roughly 120 different subjects was used in addition to the roughly 670-subject first cohort. To predict cytomegalovirus infection status, the study brought together high-throughput TCR immunosequencing, statistical association of individual TCRs with disease status, and machine learning. To study patterns of TCR occurrence, a later analysis re-analyzed previously published TCR beta repertoires from around 670 donors and added high-resolution HLA genotyping. In the later analysis, no new phenotypic data were used to find candidate immune exposures; instead, reliance was placed on TCR beta sequences and their occurrence across donors. In an earlier analysis of over 550 of the donors, high-throughput TCR beta sequencing was used to judge whether each TCR beta V gene segment behaved as functional or pseudogenic. Donor age, sex, ethnicity and CMV serostatus were collected together with the repertoire data. Genome-wide SNP genotypes for about 55% of the 666 donors were used in a later genetic analysis, which treated that subset as a discovery cohort. Every discovery cohort repertoire had been produced on one sequencing platform. Class I and class II HLA loci were covered by the typing at four-digit resolution. Typing coverage differed by locus: A, B, C, DRB1 and DQB1 were typed in roughly 629-640 donors, DQA1 in about 510, DPA1 in around 580, and DPB1 in 450 to 480. Roughly 5 DR-DQ haplotypes were handled as single units for association and clustering, since linkage in the cohort was strong. Among over 350 genotyped donors of the cohort, an average of 235,054 unique TCR beta nucleotide sequences were sequenced per donor, approximately 20% of them non-productive. Study-wide conclusions, independent of this receptor: In vitro tests confirmed that three of the cytomegalovirus-associated TCR beta chains recognize cytomegalovirus antigens. The classifier was reported to diagnose cytomegalovirus status with high specificity and sensitivity in both the original and validation cohorts. According to a later analysis, most CMV-associated TCR beta chains appeared to be HLA-restricted, and the HLA associations seemed to be driven largely by CMV exposure. In this cohort, only TCR beta chains were sequenced, and detectable features were limited by the absence of alpha or paired-chain data. In a later analysis, TCR association rates were found to vary across HLA loci, with the most associated TCRs seen for DRB1 alleles and the fewest for HLA-C alleles. The authors suggested that the approach could potentially be generalized to other disease states and immunological phenotypes. Across donors, most TCR sequences were observed very rarely, whereas some public TCRs were present in many individuals. The study gave a list of 150 to 200 TCR beta chains associated with cytomegalovirus. Because HLA typing was unavailable for some donors at each locus, only the typed subset was used in association tests. The presence/absence analyses assumed that sequencing depth was roughly uniform across donors, and that assumption may not be true. In a later analysis, HLA-associated TCR beta chains showed more clonal expansion and lower generation probabilities than non-associated chains that were equally common. An earlier analysis of approximately 590 of the donors showed that most TCR beta V segments appeared in productive rearrangements either about 90% or about 30% of the time, which broadly matched IMGT annotations. The 87-base-pair reads could not distinguish some IMGT-functional V segments, including TRBV6-2 and TRBV6-3, so those segments were excluded. Over 15 rarely observed V segments, including chromosome 9 orphons, were excluded from the earlier analysis of several hundred of the donors because counts were too low. For the cohort, immune exposure information was limited to CMV serostatus. A further reported finding was that TCR beta sequences accurately predicted the HLA-A and HLA-B alleles for most subjects in the first cohort. When HLA alleles, especially DR and DQ, strongly co-occurred, attributing TCR associations to individual alleles was difficult. Linkage disequilibrium might explain the correlated functional status among segregating V segments, but an unknown experimental factor could not be ruled out. A group of highly shared sequence variants was considered likely to be a technical artifact of the sequencing pipeline. In a later analysis, several top co-occurrence clusters were reported to appear linked to parvovirus B19, influenza, CMV and Epstein-Barr virus. A later analysis associated about 16,000 TCR beta sequences with specific HLA alleles at a false discovery rate of 0.05. An association between a missense DCLRE1C variant and V-gene and J-gene trimming of TCR beta chains was found in a later genetic analysis and replicated in an independent cohort. In a later genetic analysis, fewer N-insertions in productive TCRs were reported among donors in an Asian-associated ancestry cluster than the approximately 670-donor mean.

Clipping removes 7 bases from V and 1 base from J, with 7 as the unmatched junction base count. Based on the germline V gene, the CDR1 and CDR2 sequences are SNHLY and FYNNEI. Inclusive of the bounding cysteine and phenylalanine, the CDR3 is 14 residues long. This entry keeps only the CDR3 DNA: 42 bases, framed from base 1. The cohort comprised more than 550 healthy bone marrow donors. Cohort members were all nominally healthy when sampled, although unrecorded immune exposures were likely present. The donor was CMV seronegative and was included in the group of a few hundred seronegative cohort members. A peripheral blood sample was provided by each donor, and peripheral blood mononuclear cells were used for TCR beta sequencing. Genomic DNA extraction from the blood cell samples was performed with the Qiagen DNeasy Blood Extraction Kit. Turning to this clone: There is no known antigen for this receptor. The record has no base qualities; no much larger clone is one base away.

The library relied on the immunoSEQ multiplex PCR assay. The multiplex PCR relied on a mix of 60 forward primers for TCR Vbeta segments and 13 reverse primers for TCR Jbeta segments. The CDR3 region of rearranged TCR beta genes was amplified from genomic DNA with a multiplex PCR assay. On the Illumina HiSeq System, the amplified TCR beta libraries were sequenced as 87-base-pair reads. The study's own analysis went as follows. A later analysis tallied tens of millions of unique TCR beta chains across the 550 to 850 repertoires, and approximately 9.9 million of those chains were shared by two or more donors. Raw reads were error-corrected and collapsed into unique sequences with a nearest-neighbor algorithm that merged closely related sequences to remove PCR and sequencing errors. To assign V, D and J gene segments, CDR3 sequences were aligned to IMGT reference sequences. For a sequence to be retained, a match of at least six nucleotides to both a V gene segment and a J gene segment was required. Rearrangements were classified as productive when the CDR3 lacked stop codons and remained in frame with V and J, and all other rearrangements were classified as non-productive. CDR3 was defined by IMGT convention, running from the second conserved V-encoded cysteine to the conserved J-encoded phenylalanine. The earlier analysis of about 530 of the donors excluded any sequence lacking an unambiguous match to a single V gene segment. An earlier analysis of approximately 590 of the donors classified V segments as functional when productive rearrangements were above 56.7% and as segregating when the standard deviation between donors was above 5%. To diagnose cytomegalovirus status from the catalog of TCR beta chain sequences, a statistical classification framework was built. In a later analysis, V and J genes were assigned by comparing TCR nucleotide sequences against IMGT/GENE-DB human TR gene sequences. The TCRdist pipeline was used in a later analysis to assign CDR3 sequences and most-parsimonious VDJ recombination scenarios. A later analysis defined each TCR beta chain by its CDR3 amino acid sequence plus V-gene family, and excluded reads lacking a unique V-gene family. As a way to deal with suspected cross-contamination and a sequencing artifact, a later analysis dropped 592 nucleotide sequences that were highly shared and had low generation probability. In a later analysis, a clonal expansion index was calculated for each public chain from normalized within-repertoire ranks of inferred template counts. Generation probabilities in a later analysis came from a VDJ recombination model fitted to out-of-frame rearrangements, and those results were checked against IGoR. In a later analysis, hypergeometric tests were used to score TCR-TCR, TCR-HLA and TCR-CMV co-occurrence, with a repertoire-size bias correction applied to TCR pairs. To estimate false discovery rates, a later analysis permuted the HLA or CMV assignments 20 times. In a later analysis, co-occurring TCRs were grouped using DBSCAN, and TCRdist sequence similarity was added for clustering within HLA-allele-positive subsets. For co-occurrence clustering, repertoires with fewer than 30,000 or more than 120,000 public chains were excluded, along with a handful of repertoires with anomalous nucleotide sharing. Not all clones reach the TCRdb copy of this immuneACCESS table, which keeps in-frame sequences only. Checked studies attribute under half of the gap to unresolved V genes and leave the rest unexplained. V and J calls and clone size are as listed in that table; D and trimming were resolved from the DNA. This sample has hundreds of thousands of clones in its table, and less than 80% of those were observed once. The ten largest clones capture approximately 0.22% of the sample.

Here the chain combines TRBV2 and TRBJ2-7, with 7 middle bases fitting TRBD1. This TCR was recovered from a girl aged 2 to 9 in good health and CMV-seronegative. Sequencing was done on a sample of PBMCs. CDR3 sequence: CASIPTGNSYEQYF. In nucleotides, the sequence is TGTGCCAGCATTCCGACAGGGAATTCCTACGAGCAGTACTTC.